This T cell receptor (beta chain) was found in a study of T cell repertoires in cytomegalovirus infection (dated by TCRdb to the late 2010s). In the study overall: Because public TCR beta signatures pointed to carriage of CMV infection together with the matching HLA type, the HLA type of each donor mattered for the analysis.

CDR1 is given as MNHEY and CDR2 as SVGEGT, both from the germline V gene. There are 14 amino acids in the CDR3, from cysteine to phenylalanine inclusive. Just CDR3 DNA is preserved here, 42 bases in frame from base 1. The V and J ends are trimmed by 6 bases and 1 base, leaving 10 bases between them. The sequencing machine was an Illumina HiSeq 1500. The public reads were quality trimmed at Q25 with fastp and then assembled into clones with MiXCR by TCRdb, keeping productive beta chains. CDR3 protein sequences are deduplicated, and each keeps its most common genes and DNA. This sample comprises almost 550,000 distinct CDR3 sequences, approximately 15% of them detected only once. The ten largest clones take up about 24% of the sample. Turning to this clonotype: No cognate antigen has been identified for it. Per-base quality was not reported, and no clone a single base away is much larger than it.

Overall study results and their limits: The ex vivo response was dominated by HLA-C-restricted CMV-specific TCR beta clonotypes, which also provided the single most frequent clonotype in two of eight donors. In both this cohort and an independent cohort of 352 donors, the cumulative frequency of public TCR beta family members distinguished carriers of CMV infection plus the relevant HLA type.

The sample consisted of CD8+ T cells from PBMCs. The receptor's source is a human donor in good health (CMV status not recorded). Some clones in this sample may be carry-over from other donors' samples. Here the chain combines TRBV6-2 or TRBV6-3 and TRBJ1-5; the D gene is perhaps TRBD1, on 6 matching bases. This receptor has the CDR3 CASRYDRSNQPQHF. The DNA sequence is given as TGTGCCAGCAGATACGACAGGAGCAATCAGCCCCAGCATTTT.